This is a list of T cell receptor beta chains from one sample in a study of shared clonotypes between healthy human individuals. Measured with immunoSEQ multiplex PCR; TCRdb has only the in-frame clones, and not every one. Of 850,000 to 1,200,000 clones in the sample, roughly 80% were seen once. The sample consisted of memory CD4+ T cells sorted from blood. The receptor source for this set is a man between 18 and 35 years old in good health. Each CDR3 is given with its conserved first and last residue. Each record gives: V gene, J gene, D gene, clone size, CDR3 DNA, CDR3 protein. A D gene is named only where the DNA matches it firmly. Where a row states a size, it is once, few, many or the class of an expanded clone; other rows omit it.

>TRBV19|TRBJ1-5|TRBD1|.
TGTGCCAGTAACGCAGGGGGCGGACAGCCCCAGCATTTT
CASNAGGGQPQHF
>TRBV18|TRBJ2-5|.|.
TGTGCCAGCTCACCGCGTCGGGTGTACCAAGAGACCCAGTACTTC
CASSPRRVYQETQYF
>TRBV7-2|TRBJ1-1|.|.
TGTGCCAGCAGCTTAGGGGTTTTTGGGGGGAAGAACACTGAAGCTTTCTTT
CASSLGVFGGKNTEAFF
>TRBV7-9|TRBJ1-2|.|.
TGTGCCAGCAGCTATGGACAGCTTTATGGCTACACCTTC
CASSYGQLYGYTF
>TRBV19|TRBJ1-2|.|.
TGTGCCAGTAATCCAACAGGGCTCGGTGGCTACACCTTC
CASNPTGLGGYTF
>TRBV9|TRBJ1-2|.|.
TGTGCCAGCAGCGTAGCTGCCGGAGGAGGTGGCTACACCTTC
CASSVAAGGGGYTF
>TRBV13|TRBJ1-2|TRBD1|.
TGTGCCAGCAGCTCCGACAGGGACAACTATGGCTACACCTTC
CASSSDRDNYGYTF
>TRBV30|TRBJ2-7|.|.
TGTGCCCGGAAGGGGGTGTACGAGCAGTACTTC
CARKGVYEQYF
>TRBV5-1|TRBJ1-5|.|.
TGCGCCAGCAGCTTGGTACCGGGAATAGATCAGCCCCAGCATTTT
CASSLVPGIDQPQHF
>TRBV18|TRBJ1-3|.|few
TGTGCCAGCTCAGAGACCCTCTCTGGAAACACCATATATTTT
CASSETLSGNTIYF
>TRBV11-2|TRBJ2-1|TRBD2|.
TGTGCCAGCAGCTTAGAACTAGCGGTTTACAATGAGCAGTTCTTC
CASSLELAVYNEQFF
>TRBV5-1|TRBJ2-5|.|.
TGCGCCAGCAGCTTGGCCCGGGAAAAGGGGACCCAGTACTTC
CASSLAREKGTQYF
>TRBV5-1|TRBJ1-1|TRBD1|.
TGCGCCAGCAGCCTGACCGGGACAGGGGGCACTGAAGCTTTCTTT
CASSLTGTGGTEAFF
>TRBV6-1|TRBJ2-3|.|.
TGTGCCAGCAGAGGGGACCAACACACAGATACGCAGTATTTT
CASRGDQHTDTQYF
>TRBV5-4|TRBJ1-1|.|.
TGTGCCAGCAGCCCCCCGGGGCGGGGGGGCACTGAAGCTTTCTTT
CASSPPGRGGTEAFF
>TRBV5-1|TRBJ2-2|TRBD2|.
TGCGCCAGCACTACTAGCGGGGGTACGAACACCGGGGAGCTGTTTTTT
CASTTSGGTNTGELFF
>TRBV9|TRBJ2-1|.|.
TGTGCCAGCAGCGTAGGGCAGCCGATCTACAATGAGCAGTTCTTC
CASSVGQPIYNEQFF
>TRBV7-2|TRBJ1-5|.|.
TGTGCCAGCAGCTTAGTTTGGGGGGGTAGCAATCAGCCCCAGCATTTT
CASSLVWGGSNQPQHF
>TRBV5-1|TRBJ2-3|TRBD1|.
TGCGCCAGCAGTAACTCCGGGACAGTGGCAGATACGCAGTATTTT
CASSNSGTVADTQYF
>TRBV19|TRBJ1-2|TRBD1|.
TGTGCCAGTAGAAGCCAGGGACAGCTTAACTATGGCTACACCTTC
CASRSQGQLNYGYTF
>TRBV28|TRBJ1-2|.|.
TGTGCCAGCAGTTTGTCGGACTATGGCTACACCTTC
CASSLSDYGYTF
>TRBV18|TRBJ2-7|.|.
TGTGCCAGCTCACCCGCGGTTAGCGGAGCCTACGAGCAGTACTTC
CASSPAVSGAYEQYF
>TRBV5-4|TRBJ1-5|.|.
TGTGCCAGCAGCGTTCAGGGAGGAGGTCAGCCCCAGCATTTT
CASSVQGGGQPQHF
>TRBV6-5|TRBJ2-2|TRBD1|once
TGTGCCAGCAGTTACCGGGACAGGGGGCCCACCGGGGAGCTGTTTTTT
CASSYRDRGPTGELFF
>TRBV19|TRBJ1-6|.|.
TGTGCCAGTAGTACAGGGTATAATTCACCCCTCCACTTT
CASSTGYNSPLHF
>TRBV7-9|TRBJ2-3|TRBD1|.
TGTGCCAGCAGCTCAAAGGACAGGGTAGATACGCAGTATTTT
CASSSKDRVDTQYF
>TRBV5-4|TRBJ2-6|.|.
TGTGCCAGCAGCCCGAAACGGGGTTCTGGGGCCAACGTCCTGACTTTC
CASSPKRGSGANVLTF
>TRBV12-5|TRBJ2-3|TRBD2|few
TGTGCTAGTGGTTTGGCGAGGACTAGCGGGTGGGGCACAGATACGCAGTATTTT
CASGLARTSGWGTDTQYF
>TRBV28|TRBJ2-3|.|.
TGTGCCAGCTATTCCCGTTTGGGGAGCACAGATACGCAGTATTTT
CASYSRLGSTDTQYF
>TRBV6-1|TRBJ1-2|.|once
TGTGCCAGCAGTGATGTGGCAGGGGCTAACTATGGCTACACCTTC
CASSDVAGANYGYTF
>TRBV11-2|TRBJ2-3|.|.
TGTGCCAGCAGCTCTGAAAGTACGCAGTATTTT
CASSSESTQYF
>TRBV29-1|TRBJ1-1|.|.
TGCAGCGTTGCTTTGGCAGGATCGTGGGAAGCTTTCTTT
CSVALAGSWEAFF
>TRBV7-2|TRBJ1-3|.|.
TGTGCCAGCAGCTCCGACGAGAGCTCTGGAAACACCATATATTTT
CASSSDESSGNTIYF
>TRBV5-1|TRBJ2-1|TRBD1|few
TGCGCCAGCAGGGACAGGGAATACAATGAGCAGTTCTTC
CASRDREYNEQFF
>TRBV29-1|TRBJ1-1|.|.
TGCAGCGTTGAAGATTCAGGGTACACTGAAGCTTTCTTT
CSVEDSGYTEAFF
>TRBV28|TRBJ2-1|.|.
TGTGCCAGCAGTTTGATTGTGGGGGGGCGGGATGAGCAGTTCTTC
CASSLIVGGRDEQFF
>TRBV30|TRBJ1-1|.|few
TGTGCCTGGAGTAAAGCGGGAACTTTCGCTGAAGCTTTCTTT
CAWSKAGTFAEAFF
>TRBV27|TRBJ1-4|TRBD1|.
TGTGCCAGCGGCTTGGACAGGGGTGAAAAACTGTTTTTT
CASGLDRGEKLFF
>TRBV5-1|TRBJ2-7|.|.
TGCGCCAGCAGCTTGGGTCCTCGGGTCTCTGGGCCCCAGAAATGGTACGAGCAGTACTTC
CASSLGPRVSGPQKWYEQYF
>TRBV19|TRBJ2-5|.|.
TGTGCCAGTAGTTTCACAGTGGCCCAAGAGACCCAGTACTTC
CASSFTVAQETQYF
>TRBV7-2|TRBJ1-2|TRBD1|.
TGTGCCAGCAGCGGAGGACAGGGCATCGGCTATGGCTACACCTTC
CASSGGQGIGYGYTF
>TRBV30|TRBJ2-3|.|.
TGTGCCTGGAGTGTACGGGAAAGGGGTACAGATACGCAGTATTTT
CAWSVRERGTDTQYF
>TRBV7-8|TRBJ2-2|TRBD2|.
TGTGCCAGCAGCTTAGAAGCGGGAGCGAACACCGGGGAGCTGTTTTTT
CASSLEAGANTGELFF
>TRBV30|TRBJ1-3|TRBD1|few
TGTGCCTGGAGTGCGGACAGGGGGCCTGGAAACACCATATATTTT
CAWSADRGPGNTIYF
>TRBV30|TRBJ1-1|.|many
TGTGCCTGGGGGGGTAATGAAAACACTGAAGCTTTCTTT
CAWGGNENTEAFF
>TRBV5-1|TRBJ2-5|.|.
TGCGCCAGCAGCTTTCGGACACCCCAAGAGACCCAGTACTTC
CASSFRTPQETQYF
>TRBV11-2|TRBJ1-1|TRBD1|.
TGTGCCAGCAGCACCTTTCAGGGGGGCACTGAAGCTTTCTTT
CASSTFQGGTEAFF
>TRBV2|TRBJ1-2|TRBD1|.
TGTGCCAGCAGTAACGACAGGGAGGGGAACACCTTC
CASSNDREGNTF
>TRBV30|TRBJ1-2|TRBD1|few
TGTGCCTGCCAGGGGGGGGCAGATGGCTACACCTTC
CACQGGADGYTF
>TRBV18|TRBJ1-1|.|.
TGTGCCAGCTCACTGGGGAGCGGGGACACTGAAGCTTTCTTT
CASSLGSGDTEAFF
>TRBV2|TRBJ2-5|.|few
TGTGCCAGCAGTAAGATTCAAGAGACCCAGTACTTC
CASSKIQETQYF
>TRBV27|TRBJ1-2|.|once
TGTGCCAGCAGTCCCGAAATGGGACCCTATGGCTACACCTTC
CASSPEMGPYGYTF
>TRBV18|TRBJ1-6|TRBD1|.
TGTGCCAGCTCACCACGCCGGGACAGTTATAATTCACCCCTCCACTTT
CASSPRRDSYNSPLHF
>TRBV2|TRBJ2-1|.|.
TGTGCCAGCAGTGAAGATCGAGGGAGCGGCGAGCAGTTCTTC
CASSEDRGSGEQFF